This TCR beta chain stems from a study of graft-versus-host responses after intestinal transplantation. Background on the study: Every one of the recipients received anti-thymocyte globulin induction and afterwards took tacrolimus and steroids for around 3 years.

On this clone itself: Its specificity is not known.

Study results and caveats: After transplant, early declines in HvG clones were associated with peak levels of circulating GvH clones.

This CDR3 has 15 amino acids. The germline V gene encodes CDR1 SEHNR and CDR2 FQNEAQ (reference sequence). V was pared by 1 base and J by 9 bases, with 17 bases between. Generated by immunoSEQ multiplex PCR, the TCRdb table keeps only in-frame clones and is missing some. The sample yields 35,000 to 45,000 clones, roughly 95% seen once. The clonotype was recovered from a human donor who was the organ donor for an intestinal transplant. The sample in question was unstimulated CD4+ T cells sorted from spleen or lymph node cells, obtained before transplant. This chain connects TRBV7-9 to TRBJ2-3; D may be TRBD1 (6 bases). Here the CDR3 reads CASSLDSLDSSTQYF. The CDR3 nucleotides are TGTGCCAGCAGCTTAGACTCCTTGGACAGTTCCACGCAGTATTTT. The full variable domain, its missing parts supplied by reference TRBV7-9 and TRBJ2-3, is DTGVSQNPRHKITKRGQNVTFRCDPISEHNRLYWYRQTLGQGPEFLTYFQNEAQLEKSRLLSDRFSAERPKGSFSTLEIQRTEQGDSAMYLCASSLDSLDSSTQYFGPGTRLTVL.